The rows below give T cell receptor beta chains drawn from one sample of a study of cytomegalovirus exposure and HLA in healthy donors. TCRdb's table, derived via immunoSEQ multiplex PCR, lists solely in-frame clones and lacks some. The sample lists roughly 120,000 clones, approximately 79% occurring once. The sample comprised PBMCs. The receptors shown here come from a man aged 25 to 40 in good health and CMV-seropositive. The CDR3 runs from the conserved cysteine through the conserved F or W. The D gene is left open where the match is weak. Clone size is shown for a subset of rows, as once, few, many or a class of expanded clone.

. | TRBD1 | TRBV5-6 | CASSFWGGQAVNYGYTF
. | TRBD2 | TRBV7-7 | CASSPIAGDTDTQYF
. | TRBD1 | TRBV7-3 | CASSLTFQGELRYNEQFF
. | . | TRBV9 | CASSVLITGHGYTF
few | . | TRBV9 | CASSVLYRGEQFF
. | TRBD2 | TRBV5-1 | CASSTASGFSYEQYF
. | TRBD1 | TRBV4-3 | CASSQVISGQGISYEQYF
. | . | TRBV10-2 | CASSEHTPGREGAEAFF
. | TRBD1 | TRBV7-3 | CASRSKGGEQYF
. | . | TRBV5-6 | CASSLGATRTLDTQYF
. | TRBD2 | TRBV15 | CATSLRLAGVADTQYF
few | . | TRBV19 | CASSIKGADTQYF
. | TRBD1 | TRBV11-2 | CASSPLSRKQGAIHEQYF
. | TRBD1 | TRBV7-2 | CASSVITGDTEAFF
few | TRBD1 | TRBV6-5 | CASSRQGGEKLFF
few | . | TRBV4-1 | CASSHLAGSSNYGYTF
. | . | TRBV6-1 | CASSDGVYSYGYTF
. | . | TRBV7-3 | CASSSTARSEAFF
. | . | TRBV27 | CASSLGRLGGGMAQPQHF
. | TRBD2 | TRBV4-1 | CASSQVEAGGLDDTQYF
once | . | TRBV5-1 | CASSLNSQETQYF
. | . | TRBV19 | CASSPTGHSYEQYF
. | TRBD1 | TRBV7-3 | CASSLKAQGEAQYF
. | TRBD1 | TRBV7-8 | CASSQARRGRNHTEAFF
. | . | TRBV21-1 | CASSYRTGARVF
. | TRBD2 | TRBV19 | CASSRAGSSYNEQFF
. | TRBD2 | TRBV10-3 | CAIQTSGGYEQYF
. | TRBD1 | TRBV19 | CASSTIPGQGNEKLFF
once | . | TRBV2 | CASTSPGTRSGNTIYF
. | TRBD1 | TRBV4-3 | CASSQGTGGGGELFF
. | TRBD2 | TRBV10-3 | CAIAGEQREQFF
. | TRBD2 | TRBV7-9 | CASSLSGGSEQYF
. | . | TRBV30 | CAWSGTGNTEAFF
. | TRBD1 | TRBV29-1 | CSVEGLGGEGYGYTF
. | . | TRBV6-4 | CASSDTNPGLSSSYNSPLHF
. | . | TRBV27 | CASSLFRTDTQYF
once | . | TRBV27 | CASSLFRGYEQYF
. | TRBD1 | TRBV9 | CASSVDQGVNSPLHF
. | TRBD2 | TRBV5-4 | CASSSGTSGGRPTRQETQYF
. | . | TRBV5-8 | CASSGAVDTQYF
once | TRBD2 | TRBV5-1 | CASSLVASGAHEQYF
. | TRBD2 | TRBV25-1 | CASSASTSGETQYF
. | . | TRBV19 | CASSIHTTNTEAFF
. | TRBD1 | TRBV6-1 | CASSWTGEYGYTF
few | . | TRBV25-1 | CASSGGGESYEQYF
. | TRBD2 | TRBV15 | CATSGGLAGINEQFF
. | TRBD2 | TRBV7-2 | CASSLGAGADEQFF
once | TRBD1 | TRBV2 | CASRAQGGDEAFF
. | . | TRBV6-5 | CASSSSRTPYEQYF
few | TRBD2 | TRBV30 | CAWDGVPGGTQYF
. | TRBD1 | TRBV7-2 | CASSSLGTGGASDTQYF
. | . | TRBV2 | CASLPLGGSPLHF
. | TRBD2 | TRBV25-1 | CASSGTSGGPYEQYF
. | TRBD2 | TRBV7-3 | CASSLNSAGGETQYF
. | . | TRBV7-3 | CASSQNTRETQYF